One sample yielded the 26 T cell receptor beta chains listed below, sequenced in a study of blood T cell repertoires in COVID-19. Sequenced by immunoSEQ multiplex PCR; TCRdb stores in-frame clones only, minus some. The data hold about 170,000 clones, with about 80% observed a single time. The sequenced material came from peripheral blood. The receptors stem from a woman aged 40-49 years with COVID-19, enrolled during active disease.

This chain's CDR3 is CASSPRLGREDTQYF. CDR3 DNA: TGTGCCAGCAGCCCACGGTTGGGCCGGGAAGATACGCAGTATTTT. The chain carries TRBV7-2 and TRBJ2-3; weak D call: TRBD2 (5 bases). Germline V gene sequence: CDR1 SGHTA, CDR2 FQGNSA. V lost 5 bases and J 5 bases, leaving 17 bases between the germline ends. There are 15 residues in the CDR3.

The rearrangement links TRBV29-1 to TRBJ1-2; D is unclear. Germline CDR1 reads SQVTM; CDR2 reads ANQGSEA. The CDR3 sequence is 12 residues long. V shed 5 bases and J shed 8 bases, with 15 bases lying between them. CDR3 in DNA: TGCAGCGTTACCCGGGAATTGGAAGGCTACACCTTC. Translating it yields CSVTRELEGYTF.

The chain has TRBV5-1 and TRBJ2-7; 8 nucleotides line up with TRBD1. The germline gives CDR1 SGHRS, CDR2 YFSETQ. V trimming: 4 bases; J trimming: 0 bases; junction bases outside the gene matches: 6. This CDR3 contains 15 residues. CDR3 in amino acids: CASSTGQALSYEQYF. The DNA for the CDR3 is TGCGCCAGCAGCACGGGACAGGCACTCTCCTACGAGCAGTACTTC.

J is TRBJ2-3 and V is TRBV18, with D tentatively TRBD2 (6 bases). Germline V lookup: CDR1 KGHSH, CDR2 LQKENI. CDR3 length: 17 amino acids. Trimming removed 2 bases at V and 2 bases at J, with 17 bases between. CDR3 in amino acids: CASSPTSGGTFTDTQYF. In DNA, the CDR3 is TGTGCCAGCTCACCAACATCAGGAGGGACCTTCACAGATACGCAGTATTTT.

The rearrangement uses TRBV6-5 and TRBJ2-1, with 12 bases matching TRBD2. Germline trimming cut 2 bases from V and 12 bases from J; bases unmatched to any gene: 5. The germline CDR1 and CDR2 sequences are MNHEY and SVGAGI. This CDR3 is built from 14 residues. The CDR3 DNA reads TGTGCCAGCAGTTACGCTAGCGGGAGGGCTGGGCAGTTCTTC. Protein sequence: CASSYASGRAGQFF.

CDR3 DNA sequence: TGTGCCAGCCTTGGACAGCGTAATGAAAAACTGTTTTTT. Protein product: CASLGQRNEKLFF. The genes are TRBV19 and TRBJ1-4; possibly TRBD1 for D (6 bases). Germline V gene sequence: CDR1 LNHDA, CDR2 SQIVND (reference sequence). V dropped 9 bases and J dropped 4 bases, with 12 bases sitting between them. The CDR3 loop spans 13 amino acids. Based on the CDR3 plus reference TRBV19 and TRBJ1-4, the full variable domain is DGGITQSPKYLFRKEGQNVTLSCEQNLNHDAMYWYRQDPGQGLRLIYYSQIVNDFQKGDIAEGYSVSREKKESFPLTVTSAQKNPTAFYLCASLGQRNEKLFFGSGTQLSVL.

This chain connects TRBV27 to TRBJ1-1; D ambiguous. Germline values: CDR1 MNHEY, CDR2 SMNVEV (reference sequence). Trimming removed 1 base from V and 4 bases from J, with 7 bases in between. CDR3 length: 13 residues. CDR3 region: CASSLLGGTEAFF. Here the CDR3 DNA reads TGTGCCAGCAGTTTATTGGGAGGCACTGAAGCTTTCTTT.

The chain links TRBV6-5 to TRBJ1-5; D is ambiguous. From germline, CDR1 is MNHEY and CDR2 SVGAGI. The CDR3 has 12 amino acids. V gave up 6 bases and J gave up 4 bases, with 7 bases separating them. The CDR3 nucleotides read TGTGCCAGCAGGGTACTAAATCAGCCCCAGCATTTT. It codes for CASRVLNQPQHF.

This chain links TRBV6-5 with TRBJ1-2; 9 positions match TRBD1. Trimming removed 9 bases from V and 8 bases from J; junction bases left unmatched: 10. Germline assignment: CDR1 MNHEY and CDR2 SVGAGI. This CDR3 is built from 13 residues. The CDR3 DNA sequence: TGTGCCAGTAACTCGGGACAGGGATACGGCTACACCTTC. This encodes CASNSGQGYGYTF.

The chain links TRBV14 to TRBJ1-2, with D tentatively TRBD1 (5 bases). The V gene lost 4 bases and the J gene lost 8 bases, with 11 bases spanning the gap. This CDR3 region has 12 residues. Germline V lookup: CDR1 SGHDN, CDR2 FVKESK. CDR3 bases: TGTGCCAGCAGCCTGTCAGGGCGCGGCTACACCTTC. This codes for CASSLSGRGYTF.

The chain is built from TRBV19 and TRBJ1-2; 12 bases map to TRBD1. The germline gives CDR1 LNHDA, CDR2 SQIVND (reference sequence). The CDR3 sequence is 15 residues long. V gave up 5 bases and J gave up 4 bases; unmatched junction bases: 5. CDR3 nucleotides: TGTGCCAGTAGTCGGGACAGGGGGCTCGGCTATGGCTACACCTTC. Protein product: CASSRDRGLGYGYTF.

The chain's CDR3 is CASSETDLLTYNEQFF. The CDR3 DNA reads as TGTGCCAGCAGTGAGACAGACCTTTTGACCTACAATGAGCAGTTCTTC. V is TRBV27 and J is TRBJ2-1, with a weak D call TRBD1 (5 bases). Germline CDR1 and CDR2: MNHEY and SMNVEV (reference sequence). V shed 5 bases and J shed 2 bases, with 16 bases lying between them. The CDR3 extends over 16 amino acids.

The chain couples TRBV15 to TRBJ2-5, with 7 bases that match TRBD2. CDR1 LNHNV and CDR2 YYDKDF come from the germline V gene (reference sequence). Germline trimming cut 0 bases from V and 5 bases from J; bases unmatched to any gene: 3. CDR3 length: 14 residues. Here the CDR3 reads CATSRDYGGETQYF. CDR3 DNA: TGTGCCACCAGCAGAGATTACGGGGGGGAGACCCAGTACTTC.

The rearrangement joins TRBV6-4 to TRBJ2-1; 8 bases agree with TRBD2. Germline CDR1 is MRHNA and CDR2 is SNTAGT. The V gene end was trimmed by 9 bases and the J gene end by 2 bases; junction bases not matched to a gene: 9. The CDR3 is 15 residues long. CDR3 in amino acids: CASSAHSGAYNEQFF. DNA for the CDR3: TGTGCCAGTTCGGCCCATAGCGGGGCCTACAATGAGCAGTTCTTC.

The genes are TRBV30 and TRBJ1-2, with a weak D call TRBD1 (5 bases). The V and J ends lost 0 bases and 6 bases respectively, with 14 bases between them. Per germline, CDR1 GTSNPN and CDR2 SVGIG (reference sequence). The CDR3 length is 14 residues. Here the CDR3 reads CAWSVLLRADGYTF. CDR3 coding DNA: TGTGCCTGGAGTGTACTGCTCAGGGCGGATGGCTACACCTTC.

The chain has TRBV29-1 and TRBJ2-5; D remains unclear. CDR3 size: 13 residues. Germline loops: CDR1 SQVTM, CDR2 ANQGSEA. CDR3 in DNA: TGCAGTCTACTCGTTCGGAGTGGAGAGACCCAGTACTTC. Protein product: CSLLVRSGETQYF.

This clone was seen only once. The V call is TRBV4-2, the J call TRBJ2-7; D is unclear. V was cut by 0 bases and J by 6 bases, with 12 bases left in between. This CDR3 region has 14 residues. The germline V gene encodes CDR1 LGHNA and CDR2 YNFKEQ. The CDR3 is CASSQEWNRAEQYV. DNA of the CDR3: TGTGCCAGCAGCCAAGAGTGGAACAGAGCCGAGCAGTACGTC.

V usage is TRBV5-8 and J usage is TRBJ2-2, with 7 bases that match TRBD2. V lost 1 base, J lost 1 base, and 4 bases stayed unmatched. The germline V gene encodes CDR1 SGHTS and CDR2 YDEGEE. The CDR3 consists of 16 residues. CDR3 residues: CASSLMGGGNTGELFF. CDR3 nucleotide sequence: TGTGCCAGCAGCTTGATGGGCGGGGGGAACACCGGGGAGCTGTTTTTT.

This chain links TRBV6-5 with TRBJ1-2, with a possible D match to TRBD1 (5 bases). From germline, CDR1 is MNHEY and CDR2 SVGAGI. This CDR3 has 13 amino acids. V was shortened by 6 bases and J by 3 bases, with 11 bases between the two germline ends. CDR3 coding DNA: TGTGCCAGCAGACAAGACAGCGACTATGGCTACACCTTC. Residues: CASRQDSDYGYTF.

This chain links TRBV19 with TRBJ1-1; weak D call: TRBD1 (6 bases). Germline lookup yields CDR1 LNHDA and CDR2 SQIVND (reference sequence). The V gene lost 0 bases and the J gene lost 1 base, with 18 bases spanning the gap. The CDR3 loop spans 18 amino acids. In DNA, the CDR3 is TGTGCCAGTAGTATAGATCTATTGGCAGGGGTTTGGAACACTGAAGCTTTCTTT. It specifies CASSIDLLAGVWNTEAFF.

The chain recombines TRBV20-1 with TRBJ2-7; a possible D gene is TRBD1 (5 bases). The CDR3 is made up of 11 amino acids. Deletions cut 3 bases from V and 6 bases from J, with 9 bases between. Per the germline V gene, CDR1 is DFQATT and CDR2 is SNEGSKA (reference sequence). In nucleotides, the CDR3 is TGCAGTGCTAGCGTGGGGCTCGAGCAGTACTTC. Amino acids: CSASVGLEQYF.

This clone appeared a single time. The chain has TRBV5-4 and TRBJ2-1; the match to TRBD2 covers 10 bases. CDR1 and CDR2 from the germline V gene are SGHNT and YYREEE (reference sequence). V lost 4 bases, J lost 4 bases, and 5 bases stayed unmatched. This CDR3 has 15 residues. Here the CDR3 DNA reads TGTGCCAGCAGCAACGGGACTAGCGTATACAATGAGCAGTTCTTC. Its translation is CASSNGTSVYNEQFF. The whole variable domain, remainder taken from reference TRBV5-4 and TRBJ2-1, is ETGVTQSPTHLIKTRGQQVTLRCSSQSGHNTVSWYQQALGQGPQFIFQYYREEENGRGNFPPRFSGLQFPNYSSELNVNALELDDSALYLCASSNGTSVYNEQFFGPGTRLTVL.

This clone was recorded only once. The chain joins TRBV5-1 to TRBJ2-2; 9 bases are a match to TRBD1. V shed 9 bases and J 4 bases; nucleotides not matched to a gene: 7. Germline CDR1 SGHRS, CDR2 YFSETQ. This CDR3 is built from 14 residues. The CDR3 region has the DNA TGCGCCACTAGGGACAGGGAGCCCACCGGGGAGCTGTTTTTT. It codes for CATRDREPTGELFF.

This rearrangement joins TRBV28 to TRBJ1-1; the D is unclear. CDR1 and CDR2 (germline): MDHEN, SYDVKM. Trimming cost V 8 bases and J 4 bases, with 8 bases left between them. This CDR3 has 11 residues. Written as DNA, the CDR3 is TGTGCCAGCGATAGTCCCACTGAAGCTTTCTTT. It specifies CASDSPTEAFF. The full variable domain, in which reference TRBV28 and TRBJ1-1 provide the parts outside the CDR3, is DVKVTQSSRYLVKRTGEKVFLECVQDMDHENMFWYRQDPGLGLRLIYFSYDVKMKEKGDIPEGYSVSREKKERFSLILESASTNQTSMYLCASDSPTEAFFGQGTRLTVV.

This clone was observed a handful of times. V usage is TRBV12-5 and J usage is TRBJ1-1, with 7 bases fitting TRBD1. Germline values: CDR1 LGHNT, CDR2 FRNRAP. V dropped 1 base and J dropped 11; count of bases not matched to a gene: 4. There are 12 residues in the CDR3. Here the CDR3 reads CASGLGQGEAFF. CDR3 in DNA: TGTGCTAGTGGTTTGGGTCAGGGGGAGGCTTTCTTT.

This sequence joins TRBV7-9 and TRBJ1-5, with a weak D call TRBD1 (5 bases). Germline V CDR1 and CDR2: SEHNR, FQNEAQ (reference sequence). The CDR3 has 16 residues. V was pared by 2 bases and J by 0 bases, with 11 bases between. In DNA form, the CDR3 reads TGTGCCAGCAGCTTATCAGGGCCTTATAGCAATCAGCCCCAGCATTTT. Its protein product is CASSLSGPYSNQPQHF.